A single sample gave rise to the 12 T cell receptor beta chains below, sequenced in a study of T cell responses to AZD1222 COVID-19 vaccine. The repertoire was sequenced with immunoSEQ multiplex PCR; TCRdb's copy has only in-frame clones and lacks some. Counted here are 100,000 to 150,000 clones, more than 75% occurring once; the ten biggest clones make up about a fifth. The source material was peripheral blood, sampled on day 0 of AZD1222 vaccination. These receptors were obtained from an adult in good health.

This chain uses TRBV5-1 with TRBJ1-5; the D gene is possibly TRBD1 (6 bases). The V gene's germline CDR1 is SGHRS and CDR2 YFSETQ. The CDR3 is 15 amino acids. V was trimmed by 4 bases and J by 5 bases, leaving 16 bases between them. DNA of the CDR3: TGCGCCAGCAGCGTAGCGGGGGCAGAATATCAGCCCCAGCATTTT. This translates into CASSVAGAEYQPQHF.

The CDR3 DNA sequence: TGCGCCAGCAGCCTGGACGGTTCCTCTGGAAACACCATATATTTT. Residues: CASSLDGSSGNTIYF. The chain has TRBV4-3 and TRBJ1-3; no reliable D call. V dropped 4 bases and J dropped 0 bases, with 10 bases sitting between them. Germline values: CDR1 LGHNA, CDR2 YSLEER. The CDR3 is 15 residues long.

The V gene is TRBV6-6, the J gene TRBJ1-1, with TRBD1 identical over 10 bases. CDR3 length equals 16 residues. Germline V gives CDR1 MNHNY, CDR2 SVGAGI (reference sequence). The junction had 5 bases not matched to a gene; V was cut back by 0 bases and J by 4 bases. CDR3 protein: CASSYSGGQGTTEAFF. The CDR3 DNA sequence: TGTGCCAGCAGTTACTCGGGGGGACAGGGGACCACTGAAGCTTTCTTT.

The chain couples TRBV14 to TRBJ2-7; D is unclear. Germline V gene sequence: CDR1 SGHDN, CDR2 FVKESK. There are 14 residues in the CDR3. V gave up 2 bases and J gave up 4 bases, with 12 bases separating them. This chain's CDR3 is CASSQYVTYYEQYF. The CDR3 coding sequence is TGTGCCAGCAGCCAATACGTCACCTATTACGAGCAGTACTTC.

The chain's CDR3 is CAGGTGGSEQYF. The CDR3 bases are TGTGCCGGCGGGACAGGGGGCTCCGAGCAGTACTTC. The chain links TRBV2 to TRBJ2-7; 12 bases map to TRBD1. The germline V gene has CDR1 SNHLY and CDR2 FYNNEI. V was clipped by 11 bases and J by 6 bases; unmatched bases: 5. There are 12 residues in the CDR3.

The V call is TRBV5-1, the J call TRBJ1-1, with 8 nucleotides matching TRBD1. The CDR3 covers 14 residues. The V gene end was trimmed by 4 bases and the J gene end by 7 bases; junction bases not matched to a gene: 9. Germline V gene lookup returns CDR1 SGHRS and CDR2 YFSETQ. The CDR3 sequence is CASSGQGASVEAFF. In DNA form, the CDR3 reads TGCGCCAGCAGCGGCCAGGGGGCGTCGGTTGAAGCTTTCTTT.

This chain uses TRBV10-3 with TRBJ1-6; D remains unclear. The CDR3 covers 17 residues. Germline V gene sequence: CDR1 ENHRY, CDR2 SYGVKD. V lost 2 bases and J 2 bases, leaving 13 bases between the germline ends. The CDR3 DNA follows: TGTGCCATCAGTGAGGGAGGAGGGAGGACCTATAATTCACCCCTCCACTTT. This gives the protein CAISEGGGRTYNSPLHF.

The V gene is TRBV7-9, the J gene TRBJ2-2; D unresolved. This CDR3 is built from 13 residues. V was cut by 0 bases and J by 5 bases, with 4 bases left in between. Germline-derived CDR1 and CDR2 are SEHNR and FQNEAQ (reference sequence). The CDR3 protein is CASSLALTGELFF. The CDR3 nucleotides read TGTGCCAGCAGCTTAGCCCTGACCGGGGAGCTGTTTTTT. The full variable domain, completed using reference TRBV7-9 and TRBJ2-2, is DTGVSQNPRHKITKRGQNVTFRCDPISEHNRLYWYRQTLGQGPEFLTYFQNEAQLEKSRLLSDRFSAERPKGSFSTLEIQRTEQGDSAMYLCASSLALTGELFFGEGSRLTVL.

The gene calls are TRBV27 and TRBJ1-5; 9 bases are shared with TRBD1. CDR3 size: 14 residues. The V gene end was trimmed by 6 bases and the J gene end by 4 bases; junction bases not matched to a gene: 4. From germline, CDR1 is MNHEY and CDR2 SMNVEV (reference sequence). Here the CDR3 reads CASSRTGVNQPQHF. CDR3 DNA sequence: TGTGCCAGCAGCCGGACAGGGGTTAATCAGCCCCAGCATTTT.

This chain links TRBV4-1 with TRBJ2-7, with 7 bases fitting TRBD1. Germline V gene lookup returns CDR1 MGHRA and CDR2 YSYEKL. Trimming cost V 4 bases and J 2 bases; bases outside gene matches: 2. CDR3 length: 13 residues. The CDR3 reads CASSRGQTYEQYF. CDR3 bases: TGCGCCAGCAGCCGGGGACAGACCTACGAGCAGTACTTC.

The chain is built from TRBV28 and TRBJ1-1, with 9 bases that match TRBD1. The CDR3 totals 14 residues. V trimming: 6 bases; J trimming: 5 bases; junction bases outside the gene matches: 7. Looked up from germline, CDR1 is MDHEN and CDR2 is SYDVKM. The DNA of the CDR3 is TGTGCCAGCAGAGGGGGACAGGGATGGACTGAAGCTTTCTTT. It codes for CASRGGQGWTEAFF.

The sample holds one count of this clone. DNA for the CDR3: TGTGCCTGGAGTTTAGGAGGGAATAGGGACACTGAAGCTTTCTTT. It yields the protein CAWSLGGNRDTEAFF. The rearrangement joins TRBV30 to TRBJ1-1; D is unclear. The CDR3 contains 15 residues. Germline V gene lookup returns CDR1 GTSNPN and CDR2 SVGIG (reference sequence). V was trimmed by 2 bases and J by 3 bases, leaving 16 bases between them.